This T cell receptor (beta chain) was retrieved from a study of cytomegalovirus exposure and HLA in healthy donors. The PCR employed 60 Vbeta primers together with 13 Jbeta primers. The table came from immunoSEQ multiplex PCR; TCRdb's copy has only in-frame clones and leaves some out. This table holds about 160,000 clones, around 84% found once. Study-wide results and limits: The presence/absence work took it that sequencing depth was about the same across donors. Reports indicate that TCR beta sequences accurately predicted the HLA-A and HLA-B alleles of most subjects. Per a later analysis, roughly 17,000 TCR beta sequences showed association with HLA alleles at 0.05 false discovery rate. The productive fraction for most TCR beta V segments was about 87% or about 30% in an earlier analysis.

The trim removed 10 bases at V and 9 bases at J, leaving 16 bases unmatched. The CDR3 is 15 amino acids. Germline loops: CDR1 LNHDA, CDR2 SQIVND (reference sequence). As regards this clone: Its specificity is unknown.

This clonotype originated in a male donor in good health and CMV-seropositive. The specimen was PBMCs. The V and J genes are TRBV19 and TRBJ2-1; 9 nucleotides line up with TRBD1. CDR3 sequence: CATQRTGGAKREQFF. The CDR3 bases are TGTGCCACTCAGCGAACAGGGGGCGCGAAACGTGAGCAGTTCTTC.